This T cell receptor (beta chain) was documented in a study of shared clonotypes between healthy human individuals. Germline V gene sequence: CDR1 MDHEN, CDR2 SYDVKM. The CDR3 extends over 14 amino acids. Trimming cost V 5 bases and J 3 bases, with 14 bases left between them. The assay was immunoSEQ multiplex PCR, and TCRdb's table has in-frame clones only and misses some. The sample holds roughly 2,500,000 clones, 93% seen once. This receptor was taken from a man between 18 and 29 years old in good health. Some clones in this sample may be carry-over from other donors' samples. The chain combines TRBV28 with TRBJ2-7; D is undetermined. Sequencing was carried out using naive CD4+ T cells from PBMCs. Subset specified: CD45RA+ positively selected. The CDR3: CASSPTHPVYEQYF. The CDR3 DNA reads TGTGCCAGCAGTCCCACCCATCCGGTCTACGAGCAGTACTTC.